The next 13 T cell receptor beta chains were all read from a single sample in a study of cytomegalovirus exposure and HLA in healthy donors. This PCR relied on a set of 60 Vbeta primers and 13 Jbeta primers. Assay: immunoSEQ multiplex PCR; the TCRdb copy retains only in-frame clones and omits some. Here the sample spans fewer than 200,000 clones, 9.5% being singletons. Material for sequencing was PBMCs. The receptors were gathered from a woman aged 25 to 39 in good health and CMV-seropositive.

This clone has just a few counts. V usage is TRBV5-6 and J usage is TRBJ2-5; no reliable D call. This CDR3 spans 13 amino acids. Germline V lookup: CDR1 SGHDT, CDR2 YYEEEE. Trimming left V 0 bases short and J 5 bases short, with 8 bases between. The CDR3 protein is CASSLGSLETQYF. CDR3 sequence (DNA): TGTGCCAGCAGCTTGGGGAGTCTTGAGACCCAGTACTTC.

The table lists this clone with a few counts. The rearrangement joins TRBV6-5 to TRBJ2-5, with 13 bases identical to TRBD2. CDR1 is MNHEY and CDR2 is SVGAGI in the germline V gene. The CDR3 is 16 amino acids. V lost 4 bases and J lost 4; bases outside the gene matches: 6. The CDR3 DNA is TGTGCCAGCAGTTTAACTAGCGGGAGGGTCTCAGAGACCCAGTACTTC. Translating gives CASSLTSGRVSETQYF.

This clone was seen a few times. The rearrangement joins TRBV4-1 to TRBJ1-5; a weak D match, TRBD1 (6 bases). V was clipped by 0 bases and J by 3 bases, with 9 bases between them. There are 15 residues in the CDR3. The V gene's germline CDR1 is MGHRA and CDR2 YSYEKL. CDR3 in DNA: TGCGCCAGCAGCCAAGAACAGGGCTACAATCAGCCCCAGCATTTT. It encodes CASSQEQGYNQPQHF.

This clone was counted only a few times. The genes are TRBV29-1 and TRBJ1-1; possible D gene TRBD1, 5 bases. Germline V gives CDR1 SQVTM, CDR2 ANQGSEA. V was cut by 6 bases and J by 2 bases, with 13 bases left in between. The CDR3 length is 13 residues. CDR3 sequence (DNA): TGCAGCGTCCTGACAGCCGTAAACACTGAAGCTTTCTTT. Translated, it gives CSVLTAVNTEAFF.

This clone was seen a handful of times. The CDR3 nucleotides read TGTGCCAGCAGCTTGGCAGCGACCGCTCGGAGCACAGATACGCAGTATTTT. As protein: CASSLAATARSTDTQYF. The V call is TRBV5-4, the J call TRBJ2-3; D not resolved. The CDR3 covers 17 residues. CDR1 SGHNT and CDR2 YYREEE come from the germline V gene (reference sequence). The V end was cut by 0 bases, the J end by 0 bases, with 14 bases between.

The chain joins TRBV7-9 to TRBJ1-1; D gene uncertain. Germline CDR1 is SEHNR and CDR2 is FQNEAQ (reference sequence). Trimming took 1 base from V and 6 from J, leaving 9 bases between them. The CDR3 is made up of 13 amino acids. CDR3 sequence: CASSLVGGSEAFF. The CDR3 DNA is TGTGCCAGCAGCTTAGTAGGAGGGTCTGAAGCTTTCTTT.

This clone appeared a few times. The chain is built from TRBV6-6 and TRBJ1-2; 7 bases are a match to TRBD1. The CDR3 length is 14 residues. V trimming: 5 bases; J trimming: 3 bases; junction bases outside the gene matches: 6. Germline V gene data show CDR1 as MNHNY and CDR2 as SVGAGI (reference sequence). CDR3 coding DNA: TGTGCCAGCAGTATACAGGGGTTGGACTATGGCTACACCTTC. This gives the protein CASSIQGLDYGYTF.

This clone was recorded a few times. CDR3 protein: CASSYGTGPLAGELFF. Written as DNA, the CDR3 is TGTGCCAGCAGTTACGGGACAGGGCCTCTGGCCGGGGAGCTGTTTTTT. The chain recombines TRBV6-5 with TRBJ2-2; TRBD1 aligns across 9 bases. The CDR3 length is 16 residues. From germline, CDR1 is MNHEY and CDR2 SVGAGI. After removal of 2 bases from V and 6 bases from J, the junction contained 7 bases not matched to a gene.

This rearrangement joins TRBV4-1 to TRBJ1-1; D might be TRBD1 (6 bases). The CDR3 loop spans 13 amino acids. CDR1 is MGHRA and CDR2 is YSYEKL in the germline V gene. Trimming removed 8 bases from V and 2 bases from J, with 12 bases in between. CDR3 sequence reads: CASSGTHNTEAFF. The CDR3, as DNA: TGCGCCAGCTCCGGGACACACAACACTGAAGCTTTCTTT.

This clone has a handful of counts. The rearrangement links TRBV13 to TRBJ2-5, with 9 bases matching TRBD2. The germline V gene has CDR1 PRHDT and CDR2 FYEKMQ (reference sequence). V gave up 0 bases and J gave up 2 bases; unmatched junction bases: 10. This CDR3 comprises 18 residues. The CDR3: CASSLGLLRGRGQETQYF. The CDR3 DNA reads TGTGCCAGCAGCTTAGGCCTACTGCGCGGGAGGGGGCAAGAGACCCAGTACTTC.

The sample holds a few counts of this clone. V gene TRBV29-1 combines with J gene TRBJ1-2; D unclear. From germline, CDR1 is SQVTM and CDR2 ANQGSEA. Trimming shortened V by 6 bases and J by 6 bases, and 8 bases separated the two germline ends. The CDR3 is made up of 10 amino acids. CDR3 in amino acids: CSVAVDGYTF. Written as DNA, the CDR3 is TGCAGCGTCGCAGTGGATGGCTACACCTTC.

This clone was counted between two and nine times. This rearrangement joins TRBV9 to TRBJ2-5; 8 nucleotides match TRBD2. This CDR3 is 14 amino acids long. Germline assignment: CDR1 SGDLS and CDR2 YYNGEE. Unmatched junction bases numbered 3, after V lost 3 bases and J lost 2 bases. CDR3 bases: TGTGCCAGCAGCGGAGCGGGAGCTCAAGAGACCCAGTACTTC. Residues: CASSGAGAQETQYF. The full variable domain, in which reference TRBV9 and TRBJ2-5 provide the parts outside the CDR3, is DSGVTQTPKHLITATGQRVTLRCSPRSGDLSVYWYQQSLDQGLQFLIQYYNGEERAKGNILERFSAQQFPDLHSELNLSSLELGDSALYFCASSGAGAQETQYFGPGTRLLVL.

This clone turned up a few times. The chain uses TRBV13 and TRBJ2-1; D is unclear. This CDR3 has 14 amino acids. The germline V and J ends were trimmed by 0 bases and 4 bases, with 7 bases remaining between them. Looked up from germline, CDR1 is PRHDT and CDR2 is FYEKMQ (reference sequence). Here the CDR3 reads CASSLGTPYNEQFF. The CDR3 bases are TGTGCCAGCAGCTTAGGGACACCTTACAATGAGCAGTTCTTC.